The 9 T cell receptor beta chains given below trace back to one sample, sequenced in a study of blood T cell repertoires in COVID-19. Sequencing used immunoSEQ multiplex PCR; TCRdb keeps in-frame clones, though not all of them. Of 180,000 or so clones in the sample, roughly 90% were seen once. Sequenced material: peripheral blood. Source of these receptors: a man younger than 30 with active or convalescent COVID-19.

This clone was recorded a few times. CDR3 amino acids: CASSLGGFADNQPQHF. DNA of the CDR3: TGTGCCAGCAGCTTAGGAGGGTTCGCGGACAATCAGCCCCAGCATTTT. The chain employs TRBV7-8 and TRBJ1-5; D ambiguous. V was cut by 1 base and J by 3 bases, with 13 bases left in between. The CDR3 totals 16 residues. Germline CDR1 is SGHVS and CDR2 is FQNEAQ.

The V and J genes are TRBV6-1 and TRBJ1-4, with D possibly matching TRBD1 (6 bases). The V gene's germline CDR1 is MNHNS and CDR2 SASEGT. The germline V and J ends were trimmed by 4 bases and 0 bases, with 12 bases remaining between them. This CDR3 comprises 16 residues. This CDR3 is CASSAGDIATNEKLFF. In nucleotides, the CDR3 is TGTGCCAGCAGTGCAGGGGACATTGCAACTAATGAAAAACTGTTTTTT.

V usage is TRBV9 and J usage is TRBJ2-1; 8 bases fit TRBD2. Germline V lookup: CDR1 SGDLS, CDR2 YYNGEE. The J segment lost 5 bases and the V segment lost 0 bases, leaving 4 bases of the junction unmatched. The length of the CDR3 is 15 residues. The CDR3 region has the DNA TGTGCCAGCAGCGTAGACGGGGGGGGCAACAATGAGCAGTTCTTC. The encoded protein is CASSVDGGGNNEQFF.

This chain joins TRBV4-2 and TRBJ2-1; TRBD1 is a possible D gene (5 bases). Germline V lookup: CDR1 LGHNA, CDR2 YNFKEQ. The CDR3 sequence is 13 residues long. V was pared by 0 bases and J by 16 bases, with 16 bases between. CDR3 DNA sequence: TGTGCCAGCAGCCAAGATCTTGGCCCAGGGTACTTCTTC. Translation: CASSQDLGPGYFF.

The chain is built from TRBV10-1 and TRBJ2-3; 12 positions agree with TRBD2. Germline V lookup: CDR1 WNHNN, CDR2 SYGVQD (reference sequence). The CDR3 has 17 residues. Losses at the gene ends were 7 bases for V and 11 bases for J; bases not matched to a gene: 19. CDR3 in amino acids: CASILTPTSGSVSGQYF. CDR3 nucleotides: TGCGCCAGCATCCTAACCCCGACTAGCGGGAGTGTTTCTGGGCAGTATTTT.

The chain uses TRBV4-1 and TRBJ2-5; D not resolved. Germline-derived CDR1 and CDR2 are MGHRA and YSYEKL. The CDR3 has 15 amino acids. Trimming took 2 bases from V and 0 from J, leaving 10 bases between them. The CDR3 sequence is CASSQRLGYQETQYF. Here the CDR3 DNA reads TGCGCCAGCAGCCAAAGACTCGGGTACCAAGAGACCCAGTACTTC.

The genes are TRBV7-3 and TRBJ2-3; 11 bases match TRBD2. Germline assignment: CDR1 SGHTA and CDR2 FQGTGA. V dropped 5 bases and J dropped 2; count of bases not matched to a gene: 3. The CDR3 contains 15 residues. CDR3 loop: CASSLSGGVTDTQYF. CDR3 DNA sequence: TGTGCCAGCAGCCTTAGCGGGGGGGTCACAGATACGCAGTATTTT.

The chain links TRBV3-1 (or the pseudogene TRBV3-2) to TRBJ2-1, with TRBD1 as a possible D gene (6 bases). CDR1 and CDR2 from the germline V gene are LGHDT and YNNKEL (reference sequence). CDR3 length: 17 amino acids. V lost 1 base and J 3 bases, leaving 16 bases between the germline ends. CDR3 sequence: CASSQAQQGMIYNEQFF. In nucleotides, the CDR3 is TGTGCCAGCAGCCAAGCCCAACAGGGTATGATCTACAATGAGCAGTTCTTC.

This chain connects TRBV6-1 to TRBJ2-7, with a possible D match to TRBD2 (5 bases). V gave up 2 bases and J gave up 5 bases, with 7 bases separating them. There are 12 residues in the CDR3. The germline V gene has CDR1 MNHNS and CDR2 SASEGT. The CDR3: CASSELGDEQYF. For the CDR3, the DNA is TGTGCCAGCAGTGAACTCGGGGACGAGCAGTACTTC.